The 11 T cell receptor beta chains listed next were all sequenced from one sample in a study of T cell responses to AZD1222 COVID-19 vaccine. Data came from immunoSEQ multiplex PCR; TCRdb stores just in-frame clones and leaves some out. Found here are 130,000 or so clones, approximately 93% of them singletons; the top ten hold 2.5% to 4%. Material: peripheral blood, obtained on day 0 of AZD1222 vaccination. The source is an adult in good health.

This clone was seen a handful of times. The chain recombines TRBV3-1 (or the pseudogene TRBV3-2) with TRBJ1-2; D unresolved. The germline gives CDR1 LGHDT, CDR2 YNNKEL (reference sequence). The CDR3 extends over 12 amino acids. The germline V and J ends were trimmed by 3 bases and 6 bases, with 8 bases remaining between them. The CDR3 sequence is CASSHWGDGYTF. The CDR3 nucleotides are TGTGCCAGCAGCCATTGGGGTGATGGCTACACCTTC.

This clone was picked up one time. The gene calls are TRBV19 and TRBJ1-5; D is unresolved. Germline V lookup: CDR1 LNHDA, CDR2 SQIVND (reference sequence). V was trimmed by 0 bases and J by 4 bases, leaving 7 bases between them. This CDR3 contains 14 residues. The CDR3 nucleotides are TGTGCCAGTAGTATAGACAGAAATAATCAGCCCCAGCATTTT. This gives the protein CASSIDRNNQPQHF.

This chain links TRBV19 with TRBJ2-2; D may be TRBD1 or TRBD2 (5 bases each). V dropped 3 bases and J dropped 2 bases, with 10 bases sitting between them. Germline CDR1 is LNHDA and CDR2 is SQIVND (reference sequence). This CDR3 comprises 15 residues. For the CDR3, the DNA is TGTGCCAGTAGTATGAGGGGACCTAACACCGGGGAGCTGTTTTTT. This sequence encodes CASSMRGPNTGELFF. Drawing the rest from reference TRBV19 and TRBJ2-2, the complete variable domain is DGGITQSPKYLFRKEGQNVTLSCEQNLNHDAMYWYRQDPGQGLRLIYYSQIVNDFQKGDIAEGYSVSREKKESFPLTVTSAQKNPTAFYLCASSMRGPNTGELFFGEGSRLTVL.

V and J are TRBV7-9 and TRBJ2-3; tentatively, D is TRBD2 (6 bases). The CDR3 is 15 residues long. Germline V gene sequence: CDR1 SEHNR, CDR2 FQNEAQ (reference sequence). V was clipped by 7 bases and J by 0 bases, with 14 bases between them. Here the CDR3 reads CASTLGAGSTDTQYF. The CDR3 coding sequence is TGTGCCAGCACCCTAGGGGCGGGGAGCACAGATACGCAGTATTTT.

The V gene is TRBV12-3 or TRBV12-4, the J gene TRBJ1-2, with 7 bases identical to TRBD1. The V and J ends lost 5 bases and 6 bases, in that order; junction bases with no gene match: 6. The CDR3 extends over 13 amino acids. CDR3 amino acids: CASSTRDSDGYTF. In DNA form, the CDR3 reads TGTGCCAGCAGTACCCGGGACAGCGATGGCTACACCTTC.

The CDR3 is CASSASTGELFF. The CDR3 DNA is TGTGCCAGCAGCGCCTCAACCGGGGAGCTGTTTTTT. The chain recombines TRBV9 with TRBJ2-2; D remains ambiguous. Germline CDR1 SGDLS, CDR2 YYNGEE. The CDR3 contains 12 residues. Deletions cut 3 bases from V and 5 bases from J, with 5 bases between.

The chain links TRBV18 to TRBJ2-1; TRBD1 matches at 7 bases. The CDR3 totals 15 residues. Germline loops: CDR1 KGHSH, CDR2 LQKENI. V shed 5 bases and J 5 bases; nucleotides not matched to a gene: 9. The CDR3 coding sequence is TGTGCCAGCTCAGCAGACAGGGAGACTAACAATGAGCAGTTCTTC. Its translation: CASSADRETNNEQFF.

This chain connects TRBV5-8 to TRBJ1-5, with D possibly TRBD1 on 5 matching bases. Between the trimmed V and J ends, which lost 1 base and 6 bases, there was a span of 11 bases. Germline V lookup: CDR1 SGHTS, CDR2 YDEGEE. This CDR3 comprises 14 residues. CDR3 sequence reads: CASSLQGVLQPQHF. CDR3 DNA: TGTGCCAGCAGCTTGCAAGGGGTGCTTCAGCCCCAGCATTTT.

J is TRBJ2-5 and V is TRBV6-1, with D possibly matching TRBD1 (5 bases). This CDR3 region has 13 residues. CDR1 and CDR2 (germline): MNHNS, SASEGT. V was shortened by 3 bases and J by 7 bases, with 12 bases between the two germline ends. The CDR3 spells CASSDRAKGTQYF. DNA for the CDR3: TGTGCCAGCAGTGACAGGGCCAAGGGGACCCAGTACTTC.

The V and J genes are TRBV16 and TRBJ1-2; TRBD1 might be the D (5 bases). Germline V CDR1 and CDR2: KGHSY, FQNENV. V was cut by 4 bases and J by 0 bases, with 12 bases left in between. The CDR3 covers 15 residues. CDR3 bases: TGTGCCAGCAGCCCCTCACGGGGGGCTAACTATGGCTACACCTTC. Translation: CASSPSRGANYGYTF.

The CDR3 reads CASSLDTDTQYF. The CDR3 region has the DNA TGTGCCAGCAGCTTGGACACAGATACGCAGTATTTT. The chain joins TRBV5-4 to TRBJ2-3; D ambiguous. CDR1 and CDR2 (germline): SGHNT, YYREEE (reference sequence). The V and J ends lost 0 bases and 2 bases respectively, with 1 base between them. There are 12 residues in the CDR3.